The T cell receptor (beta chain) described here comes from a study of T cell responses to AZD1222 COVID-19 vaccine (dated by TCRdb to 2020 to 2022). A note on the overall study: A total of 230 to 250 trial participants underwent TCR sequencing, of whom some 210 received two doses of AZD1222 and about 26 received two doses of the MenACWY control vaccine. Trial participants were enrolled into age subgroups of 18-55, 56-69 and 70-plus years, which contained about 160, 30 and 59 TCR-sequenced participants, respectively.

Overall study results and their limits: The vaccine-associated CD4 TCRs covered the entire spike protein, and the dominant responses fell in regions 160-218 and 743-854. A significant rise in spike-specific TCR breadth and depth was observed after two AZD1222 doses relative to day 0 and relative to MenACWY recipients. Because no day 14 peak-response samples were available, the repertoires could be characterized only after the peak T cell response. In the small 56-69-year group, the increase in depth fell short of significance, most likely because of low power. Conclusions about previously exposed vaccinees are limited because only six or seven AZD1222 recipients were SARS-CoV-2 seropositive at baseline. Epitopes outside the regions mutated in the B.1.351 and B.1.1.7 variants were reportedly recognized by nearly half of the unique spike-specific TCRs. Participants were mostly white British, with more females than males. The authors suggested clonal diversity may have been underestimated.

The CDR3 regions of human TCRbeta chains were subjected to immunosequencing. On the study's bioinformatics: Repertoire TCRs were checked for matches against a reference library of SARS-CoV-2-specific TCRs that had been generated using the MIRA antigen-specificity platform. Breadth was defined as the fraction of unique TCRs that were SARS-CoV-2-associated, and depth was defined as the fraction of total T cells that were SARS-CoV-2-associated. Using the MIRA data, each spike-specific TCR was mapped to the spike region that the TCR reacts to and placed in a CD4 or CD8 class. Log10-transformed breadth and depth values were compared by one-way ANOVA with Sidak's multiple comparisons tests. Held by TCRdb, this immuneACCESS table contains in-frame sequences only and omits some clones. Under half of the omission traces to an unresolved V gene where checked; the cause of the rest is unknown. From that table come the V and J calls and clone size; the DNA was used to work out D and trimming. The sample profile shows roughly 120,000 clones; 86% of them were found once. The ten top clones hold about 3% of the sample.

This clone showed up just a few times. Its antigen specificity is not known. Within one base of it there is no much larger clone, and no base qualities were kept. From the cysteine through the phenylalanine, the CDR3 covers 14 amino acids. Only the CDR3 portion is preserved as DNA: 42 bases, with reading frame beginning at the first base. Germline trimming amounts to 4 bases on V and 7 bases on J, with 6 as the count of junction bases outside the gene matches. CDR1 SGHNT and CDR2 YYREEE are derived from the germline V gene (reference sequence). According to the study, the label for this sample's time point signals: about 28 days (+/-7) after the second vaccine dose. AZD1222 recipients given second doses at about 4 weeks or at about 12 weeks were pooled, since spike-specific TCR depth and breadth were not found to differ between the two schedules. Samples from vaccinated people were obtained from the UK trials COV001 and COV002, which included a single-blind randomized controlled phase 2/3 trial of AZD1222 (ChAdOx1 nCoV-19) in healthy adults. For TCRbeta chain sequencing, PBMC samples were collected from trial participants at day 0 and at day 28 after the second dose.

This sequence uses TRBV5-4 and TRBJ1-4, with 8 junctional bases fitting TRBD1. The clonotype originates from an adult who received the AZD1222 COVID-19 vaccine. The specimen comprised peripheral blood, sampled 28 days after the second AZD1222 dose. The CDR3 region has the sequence CASSRTGGGEKLFF. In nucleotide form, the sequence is TGTGCCAGCAGCCGAACAGGGGGTGGTGAAAAACTGTTTTTT. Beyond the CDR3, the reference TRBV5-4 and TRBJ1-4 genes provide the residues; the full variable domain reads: ETGVTQSPTHLIKTRGQQVTLRCSSQSGHNTVSWYQQALGQGPQFIFQYYREEENGRGNFPPRFSGLQFPNYSSELNVNALELDDSALYLCASSRTGGGEKLFFGSGTQLSVL.